A few counts support the clone carrying this T cell receptor beta chain. Its matching antigen is unknown. The data originate from a study of blood T cells in healthy people across ages. Overall study findings and caveats: Naive and antigen-experienced cells were not separated, limiting conclusive comparison.

Peripheral blood, ten milliliters per donor, was collected. PBMCs were isolated at a quantity of at least 6.5 million per sample. Sample-barcoded 5' priming and a J-beta primer mix drove a second PCR of about 7 to 12 cycles. TCRdb reprocessed the 5' RACE reads with MiXCR, giving one entry per CDR3 protein. The sample yields about 1.4 million distinct CDR3 sequences, 55% to 75% seen once. The receptor was isolated from a man younger than 35 in good health. The sample was blood.

CDR3 protein: CASSEVDRDSYEQYF. CDR3 in DNA: TGTGCCAGCAGTGAAGTGGACAGGGACTCCTACGAGCAGTACTTC. V gene TRBV6-1 combines with J gene TRBJ2-7, with 8 bases identical to TRBD1. This CDR3 region has 15 residues. Trimming took 1 base from V and 0 from J; bases not matched to a gene: 2. Germline CDR1 is MNHNS and CDR2 is SASEGT.